The present T cell receptor beta chain was sequenced within a study of T cell repertoires in cytomegalovirus infection. The wider study: Both CMV infection and a matching HLA type were indicated by public TCR beta signatures.

TCRdb re-analysed the reads in MiXCR, keeping a single row per CDR3 protein. The repertoire consists of over 300,000 distinct CDR3 sequences, with about 17% occurring once and the leading ten covering approximately 12%. This clonotype was seen ten or more times. This clonotype originated in a human donor in good health (CMV status not recorded). Some clones in this sample may be carry-over from other donors' samples. The specimen sequenced was PBMCs.

The CDR3 DNA reads TGTGCCAGCAGCCGAGACAGTGGGAACAATCAGCCCCAGCATTTT. Translation gives CASSRDSGNNQPQHF. J is TRBJ1-5 and V is TRBV7-8, with a possible D match to TRBD1 (5 bases). Trimming stripped 5 bases from V and 3 bases from J, with 14 bases between. The germline V gene has CDR1 SGHVS and CDR2 FQNEAQ. The CDR3 loop spans 15 amino acids.